A selection of T cell receptor beta chains follows, all from one sample in a study of blood T cell repertoires in COVID-19. Only in-frame clones appear in the TCRdb table, and some are missing; sequencing was by immunoSEQ multiplex PCR. This table holds 200,000 to 250,000 clones, around 89% found once. Material for sequencing was peripheral blood. The receptors were sampled from a woman aged 25 to 45 with COVID-19, enrolled during active disease. Both conserved end residues are part of each CDR3. D genes are given only for firm matches. The listing skips clone size in some rows; elsewhere it reads once, few, many or a size class.

D gene	V gene	J gene	clone size	CDR3 protein	CDR3 DNA
.	TRBV19	TRBJ1-3	.	CASTHRVGLSGNTIYF	TGTGCCAGTACCCACCGAGTCGGTCTTTCAGGAAACACCATATATTTT
.	TRBV21-1	TRBJ2-2	.	CASSLSGDPGLAVGELFF	TGTGCCAGCAGCCTTTCGGGGGATCCGGGACTAGCCGTCGGGGAGCTGTTTTTT
TRBD2	TRBV30	TRBJ2-3	.	CAWSLGLAGGTDTQYF	TGTGCCTGGAGTTTGGGACTAGCGGGAGGCACAGATACGCAGTATTTT
TRBD2	TRBV10-2	TRBJ2-3	once	CASSGTSGGGTQYF	TGCGCCAGCAGTGGTACTAGCGGGGGTGGGACGCAGTATTTT
.	TRBV18	TRBJ2-7	.	CASSPRRTASYEQYF	TGTGCCAGCTCACCACGGAGGACAGCCTCCTACGAGCAGTACTTC
TRBD2	TRBV7-8	TRBJ2-2	.	CASSDTSGGNTGELFF	TGTGCCAGCAGCGATACTAGCGGGGGGAACACCGGGGAGCTGTTTTTT
TRBD1	TRBV10-1	TRBJ1-2	.	CASSAPGQGARGYTF	TGCGCCAGCAGCGCGCCGGGACAGGGGGCGCGAGGCTACACCTTC
TRBD1	TRBV20-1	TRBJ1-2	once	CSASFASERGRLTPYGYTF	TGCAGTGCTAGTTTCGCGTCTGAGAGGGGGCGTTTAACGCCTTATGGCTACACCTTC
.	TRBV10-1	TRBJ2-7	.	CASSDARAGAYEQYF	TGCGCCAGCAGTGATGCCAGGGCAGGAGCGTACGAGCAGTACTTC
TRBD2	TRBV6-2/TRBV6-3	TRBJ2-1	few	CASSPTGTSGSDEQFF	TGTGCCAGCAGTCCAACCGGGACTAGCGGGTCGGATGAGCAGTTCTTC
TRBD1	TRBV9	TRBJ2-6	.	CASSAGTGTGANVLTF	TGTGCCAGCAGCGCAGGGACAGGGACCGGGGCCAACGTCCTGACTTTC